This T cell receptor (beta chain) comes out of a study of shared clonotypes between healthy human individuals. Sequenced by immunoSEQ multiplex PCR; TCRdb stores in-frame clones only, minus some. The table records approximately 440,000 clones, approximately 71% of them present only once. The CDR3 loop spans 15 amino acids. CDR1 and CDR2 from the germline V gene are LNHNV and YYDKDF (reference sequence). V was pared by 5 bases and J by 7 bases, with 9 bases of the junction left unmatched. The clonotype comes from a woman in her 40s in good health. Some clones in this sample may be carry-over from other donors' samples. The rearrangement links TRBV15 to TRBJ2-1, with 9 bases fitting TRBD1. Material for sequencing was PBMCs. The CDR3 DNA reads TGTGCCACCAGCGGATCCGGGACAGGGAGGAATGAGCAGTTCTTC. It specifies CATSGSGTGRNEQFF.